The 7 T cell receptor beta chains listed next were all sequenced from one sample in a study of cytomegalovirus exposure and HLA in healthy donors. It was with 60 Vbeta and 13 Jbeta primers that the PCR ran. Measured with immunoSEQ multiplex PCR; TCRdb has only the in-frame clones, and not every one. The data hold fewer than 300,000 clones, with 75% to 85% observed a single time. The sample comprised PBMCs. Receptors originate from a girl aged 2-10 years in good health and CMV-seronegative.

The V gene is TRBV7-6, the J gene TRBJ2-5; 9 bases align to TRBD1. CDR3 length equals 13 residues. V was clipped by 4 bases and J by 6 bases; unmatched bases: 3. Germline assignment: CDR1 SGHVS and CDR2 FNYEAQ. In DNA, the CDR3 is TGTGCCAGCAGCTCTGGACAGGGGAAGACCCAGTACTTC. It yields the protein CASSSGQGKTQYF.

In nucleotides, the CDR3 is TGCGCCAGCAGCCCAGGGACTGCCTACGAGCAGTACTTC. Amino acid sequence: CASSPGTAYEQYF. The chain combines TRBV5-1 with TRBJ2-7, with a possible D match to TRBD2 (6 bases). V lost 4 bases, J lost 2 bases, and 10 bases lay in between. The CDR3 loop spans 13 amino acids. Germline loops: CDR1 SGHRS, CDR2 YFSETQ.

CDR3: CASSLLAGEGNEQFF. Written as DNA, the CDR3 is TGTGCCAGCAGCCTACTAGCGGGGGAAGGAAATGAGCAGTTCTTC. This sequence joins TRBV6-4 and TRBJ2-1, with 11 positions matching TRBD2. The CDR3 has 15 residues. The V segment lost 6 bases and the J segment 7 bases; nucleotides outside the gene matches: 8. CDR1 is MRHNA and CDR2 is SNTAGT in the germline V gene.

This chain connects TRBV5-1 to TRBJ2-2, with a possible D match to TRBD2 (5 bases). There are 15 residues in the CDR3. V was pared by 2 bases and J by 6 bases, with 14 bases between. Germline V gives CDR1 SGHRS, CDR2 YFSETQ. The CDR3, as DNA: TGCGCCAGCAGCTTCGGGGATCTATGGGCCGGGGAGCTGTTTTTT. It encodes CASSFGDLWAGELFF.

The J gene is TRBJ1-3, the V gene TRBV7-9; 7 positions agree with TRBD1. V gave up 6 bases and J gave up 11 bases; unmatched junction bases: 16. CDR3 length: 15 residues. Germline V gives CDR1 SEHNR, CDR2 FQNEAQ (reference sequence). CDR3 in amino acids: CASRIRDSRKRAIYF. The CDR3 bases are TGTGCCAGCAGGATCCGGGACAGCCGGAAACGGGCCATATATTTT.

This chain joins TRBV7-9 and TRBJ2-1; 8 nucleotides agree with TRBD2. The V segment lost 8 bases and the J segment 5 bases; nucleotides outside the gene matches: 11. The CDR3 has 15 residues. CDR1 is SEHNR and CDR2 is FQNEAQ in the germline V gene (reference sequence). In DNA, the CDR3 is TGTGCCAGCGTGGCCCGCGGGGGGACCCACAATGAGCAGTTCTTC. Protein sequence: CASVARGGTHNEQFF.

The CDR3 coding sequence is TGTGCCTGGGGCTGGACTCGGGGGGGCACTGAAGCTTTCTTT. Translation: CAWGWTRGGTEAFF. The chain links TRBV30 to TRBJ1-1; D might be TRBD1 (5 bases). Germline CDR1 is GTSNPN and CDR2 is SVGIG (reference sequence). The CDR3 spans 14 residues. Trimming left V 5 bases short and J 4 bases short, with 17 bases between.